This T cell receptor (beta chain) comes out of a study of OX40 agonist ivuxolimab in advanced cancers. Study-level results: Expanded clones tended on average to be more numerous among CD8+ T cells than CD4+.

This CDR3 has 11 residues. Trimming cost V 3 bases and J 4 bases, with 4 bases left between them. Germline V CDR1 and CDR2: LNHDA, SQIVND (reference sequence). Here immunoSEQ multiplex PCR was the method, and the copy in TCRdb shows in-frame clones only, minus some. The sample lists tens of thousands of clones; 75% to 95% were seen once. Concerning this clone: Its antigen remains unknown.

Sequences were derived from CD4+ or CD8+ T cells sorted from blood, sampled in a trial of the OX40 agonist ivuxolimab. The rearrangement links TRBV19 to TRBJ2-7; unclear D gene. The source of this sequence is an adult with an advanced solid tumor such as melanoma, head and neck, liver or kidney cancer. The CDR3 reads CASSIGYEQYF. In nucleotides, the CDR3 is TGTGCCAGTAGTATTGGTTACGAGCAGTACTTC.